The rows below give T cell receptor beta chains drawn from one sample of a study of T cells after yellow fever vaccination. TCRdb ran MiXCR on the 5' RACE reads and lists one entry per CDR3 protein. The table shows roughly 120,000 distinct CDR3 sequences, with around 7.4% occurring only once. The sequenced sample was CD4+ T cells sorted from PBMCs, obtained 10 days after the first yellow fever vaccination. The receptors here all came from a man in his late teens or twenties who received the YFV17D yellow fever vaccine. Each CDR3 is given with its conserved first and last residue. D genes are given only for firm matches. Clone sizes are given selectively: once, few, many, or a class where the clone is expanded.

NA	many	TRBJ1-2	TRBV6-2/TRBV6-3	TGTGCCAGCAGCCCGGACTGGGTCTATGGCTACACCTTC	CASSPDWVYGYTF
TRBD1	many	TRBJ2-3	TRBV6-2/TRBV6-3	TGTGCCAGCAGATCGGCGTGGGGACAGGGTTTTGGAACTAGCACAGATACGCAGTATTTT	CASRSAWGQGFGTSTDTQYF
TRBD1	many	TRBJ1-1	TRBV7-2	TGTGCCAGCAGCCCCCACCTACAGGGGGCGGGTGGCACTGAAGCTTTCTTT	CASSPHLQGAGGTEAFF
NA	many	TRBJ2-3	TRBV5-1	TGCGCCAGCAGCTACGGGTCCAGAAACACAGATACGCAGTATTTT	CASSYGSRNTDTQYF
TRBD2	many	TRBJ2-5	TRBV10-3	TGTGCCACTACCTTTGGTGGTAGCGGGGAGGAGACCCAGTACTTC	CATTFGGSGEETQYF
NA	many	TRBJ2-4	TRBV7-2	TGTGCCAGCAGTAGAGCCAAAAACATTCAGTACTTC	CASSRAKNIQYF
TRBD2	many	TRBJ2-1	TRBV12-3/TRBV12-4	TGTGCCAGCAGTTCCCTGGGGACTAGCGGGGCATTTGAGCAGTTCTTC	CASSSLGTSGAFEQFF
NA	many	TRBJ2-3	TRBV5-1	TGCGCCAGCAGCACTGAGGGATCAGATACGCAGTATTTT	CASSTEGSDTQYF
TRBD1	many	TRBJ1-6	TRBV7-9	TGTGCCAGCAGCTTGCCGGACAGGGATAATTCACCCCTCCACTTT	CASSLPDRDNSPLHF
NA	many	TRBJ2-2	TRBV4-3	TGCGCCAGCAGCCTCACGGTGAACACCGGGGAGCTGTTTTTT	CASSLTVNTGELFF
NA	few	TRBJ1-1	TRBV6-1	TGTGCCAGCACAAACAAACTGAATACTGAAGCTTTCTTT	CASTNKLNTEAFF
NA	many	TRBJ2-1	TRBV6-5	TGTGCCAGCAGTTATGGTCTAGGGGTGTCCTACAATGAGCAGTTCTTC	CASSYGLGVSYNEQFF
TRBD1	many	TRBJ2-7	TRBV7-2	TGTGCCAGCAGGTCGTTTGACAGGGCAACCTACGAGCAGTACTTC	CASRSFDRATYEQYF
TRBD1	many	TRBJ2-3	TRBV20-1	TGCAGTGCTATCCGACAGGGGTTAAGCACAGATACGCAGTATTTT	CSAIRQGLSTDTQYF
NA	few	TRBJ2-5	TRBV5-1	TGCGCCAGCAGCTTGGATGGGGGTATCCAAGAGACCCAGTACTTC	CASSLDGGIQETQYF
TRBD1	NA	TRBJ2-1	TRBV7-9	TGTGCCAGCAGCTTCAGCACCCGGGACAGGGGGAATGAGCAGTTCTTC	CASSFSTRDRGNEQFF
NA	many	TRBJ1-1	TRBV18	TGTGCCAGCTCACCACCTAACACAGGGTACACTGAAGCTTTCTTT	CASSPPNTGYTEAFF
TRBD1	many	TRBJ2-1	TRBV12-3/TRBV12-4	TGTGCCAGCAGCCAAAGACCGGGACAGGGGGCCCATGAGCAGTTCTTC	CASSQRPGQGAHEQFF
NA	many	TRBJ1-1	TRBV12-3/TRBV12-4	TGTGCCAGCATGAACACTGAAGCTTTCTTT	CASMNTEAFF
TRBD1	NA	TRBJ1-1	TRBV27	TGTGCCAGCAGTATAAACAGGGGTTCGAACACTGAAGCTTTCTTT	CASSINRGSNTEAFF
NA	NA	TRBJ1-6	TRBV5-1	TGCGCCAGCAGCTTGTCGTATTCGGGGAATTCACCCCTCCACTTT	CASSLSYSGNSPLHF
NA	many	TRBJ2-1	TRBV6-5	TGTGCCAGCAGTCGGAGGGGGGATGAGCAGTTCTTC	CASSRRGDEQFF
TRBD2	NA	TRBJ2-3	TRBV7-2	TGTGCCAGCAGCTTACTAGCGGCTAGCACAGATACGCAGTATTTT	CASSLLAASTDTQYF
NA	NA	TRBJ1-5	TRBV19	TGTGCCAGTAGTATCATGAATAGCAATCAGCCCCAGCATTTT	CASSIMNSNQPQHF
NA	few	TRBJ2-1	TRBV30	TGTGCCTGGAGTGTACATGGGGACATCAACAATGAGCAGTTCTTC	CAWSVHGDINNEQFF
NA	NA	TRBJ2-1	TRBV12-3/TRBV12-4	TGTGCCAGCAGTCCGGACAGATACAATGAGCAGTTCTTC	CASSPDRYNEQFF
NA	many	TRBJ2-4	TRBV12-3/TRBV12-4	TGTGCCAGCAGTCCAGGGATAGCCAAAAACATTCAGTACTTC	CASSPGIAKNIQYF
NA	NA	TRBJ1-1	TRBV19	TGTGCCAGTGACCGCGGCACTGCAGCTTTCTTT	CASDRGTAAFF
NA	few	TRBJ2-7	TRBV4-2	TGTGCCAGCAGCCAAGGTCCGGTGAGCCCGAACGAGCAGTACTTC	CASSQGPVSPNEQYF
NA	many	TRBJ1-1	TRBV4-3	TGCGCCAGCAGCCAAGAACCAAACACTGAAGCTTTCTTT	CASSQEPNTEAFF
TRBD2	NA	TRBJ2-3	TRBV4-3	TGCGCCAGCAGCCAAGAGGGGCGGGGGGCCGGCACAGATACGCAGTATTTT	CASSQEGRGAGTDTQYF
NA	NA	TRBJ1-6	TRBV20-1	TGCAGTGCTCGAGGGGCGACGGATAATTCACCCCTCCACTTT	CSARGATDNSPLHF
NA	many	TRBJ1-2	TRBV15	TGTGCCACCAGCAGCAGGGTGGAGTTGGGCTATGGCTACACCTTC	CATSSRVELGYGYTF
NA	many	TRBJ2-7	TRBV20-1	TGCAGTGCTAGCGCTCCAGGGCCCCCCTACGAGCAGTACTTC	CSASAPGPPYEQYF
NA	NA	TRBJ1-1	TRBV6-1	TGTGCCACCACTAAGGCGGGTTGGAACACTGAAGCTTTCTTT	CATTKAGWNTEAFF
TRBD1	many	TRBJ1-6	TRBV10-3	TGTGCCACCACGGGCAGGGGGATCAATAATTCACCCCTCCACTTT	CATTGRGINNSPLHF
NA	many	TRBJ1-1	TRBV5-5	TGTGCCAGCAGCTTGTCAGCAGCCCTGAACACTGAAGCTTTCTTT	CASSLSAALNTEAFF
TRBD1	many	TRBJ1-5	TRBV20-1	TGCAGTGCTAGAGGAACGGACAGGGTGCATTTT	CSARGTDRVHF
TRBD2	many	TRBJ2-3	TRBV7-3	TGTGCCAGCAGCTTAACTAGCCTAGCGGGGTTCACAGATACGCAGTATTTT	CASSLTSLAGFTDTQYF
NA	many	TRBJ2-3	TRBV5-1	TGCGCCAGCAGCTCGATACCCACAGATACGCAGTATTTT	CASSSIPTDTQYF
NA	many	TRBJ2-6	TRBV12-3/TRBV12-4	TGTGCCAGCAGTCCCATGGGCGGTGGGGCCAACGTCCTGACTTTC	CASSPMGGGANVLTF
NA	NA	TRBJ1-1	TRBV12-3/TRBV12-4	TGTGCCAGCAGCCTCGGGCATTTAAGAGGTGAAGCTTTCTTT	CASSLGHLRGEAFF
TRBD1	many	TRBJ1-2	TRBV6-5	TGTGCCAGCAGTTCCCCGGACAGGGGGGACTATGGCTACACCTTC	CASSSPDRGDYGYTF
TRBD1	many	TRBJ2-2	TRBV6-1	TGTGCCGGTGGGACAGGGGCCACCGGGGAGCTGTTTTTT	CAGGTGATGELFF
NA	many	TRBJ2-3	TRBV6-5	TGTGCCAGCAGTTCGCCTTGGACAGATACGCAGTATTTT	CASSSPWTDTQYF
NA	NA	TRBJ1-6	TRBV21-1	TGTGCCAGCAGCAATCAACAGGGGACCGGCTCACCCCTCCACTTT	CASSNQQGTGSPLHF
NA	NA	TRBJ2-1	TRBV7-3	TGTGCCAGCAGCTTAGAGGGTTATCTGATTAATGAGCAGTTCTTC	CASSLEGYLINEQFF
NA	many	TRBJ1-6	TRBV20-1	TGCAGTGCCACCCGGACAGCTTCACCCCTCCACTTT	CSATRTASPLHF
TRBD1	few	TRBJ1-2	TRBV5-4	TGTGCCAGCAGCTTCTTAACAGGGGGTCATGGCTACACCTTC	CASSFLTGGHGYTF
NA	many	TRBJ2-1	TRBV20-1	TGCAGTGCTAGACCGGGACAGGGGTGGACTAGCGGAAACAATGAGCAGTTCTTC	CSARPGQGWTSGNNEQFF